Listed here are 30 T cell receptor beta chains from one sample, sequenced in a study of neurological immune-mediated disorders. Time point described: longitudinal time-point 3. MiXCR, run by TCRdb on the 5' RACE reads, gives a single entry per CDR3 protein. This sample carries roughly 50,000 distinct CDR3 sequences, roughly 13% of them seen once, and the ten largest clones take 9%. The sequenced material came from PBMCs. These receptors originate from a male donor with HTLV-1-associated myelopathy (HAM/TSP).

Ten or more counts support this clonotype. J is TRBJ1-1 and V is TRBV7-8; D possibly corresponds to TRBD1 (6 bases). CDR3 length equals 16 residues. CDR1 and CDR2 from the germline V gene are SGHVS and FQNEAQ. Trimming cost V 0 bases and J 1 base, with 12 bases left between them. As DNA, the CDR3 is TGTGCCAGCAGCTTAGCCCGCAGGGGCGCGAACACTGAAGCTTTCTTT. The encoded protein is CASSLARRGANTEAFF.

V is TRBV6-1 and J is TRBJ2-7; a possible D gene is TRBD1 (6 bases). Germline loops: CDR1 MNHNS, CDR2 SASEGT. The ends were cut back, 6 bases at V and 2 bases at J, with 17 bases in the middle. CDR3 length equals 15 residues. The CDR3, as DNA: TGTGCCAGCAGAGTACAGGGTATCTACACCTACGAGCAGTACTTC. Amino acids: CASRVQGIYTYEQYF.

A note on this clonotype: A read error may produce the germline difference seen at one junction end. CDR3 in DNA: TGCGCCAGCAGCTTGTCAGGGTTCAGAACAGATAGGCAGTATTTT. Protein: CASSLSGFRTDRQYF. The rearrangement joins TRBV5-1 to TRBJ2-3; TRBD1 is a possible D gene (5 bases). The germline gives CDR1 SGHRS, CDR2 YFSETQ. This CDR3 comprises 15 residues. The complete variable domain, with remaining parts taken from reference TRBV5-1 and TRBJ2-3, reads KAGVTQTPRYLIKTRGQQVTLSCSPISGHRSVSWYQQTPGQGLQFLFEYFSETQRNKGNFPGRFSGRQFSNSRSEMNVSTLELGDSALYLCASSLSGFRTDRQYFGPGTRLTVL.

This clonotype was counted many times. The chain joins TRBV9 to TRBJ1-1; D uncertain. Trimming cost V 5 bases and J 0 bases, with 8 bases left between them. CDR1 is SGDLS, CDR2 YYNGEE, per germline. The CDR3 length is 13 residues. The CDR3 nucleotides are TGTGCCAGCAGTAAGTCGGTGAACACTGAAGCTTTCTTT. This codes for CASSKSVNTEAFF.

This clonotype occurred many times. This rearrangement joins TRBV7-2 to TRBJ2-1; TRBD2 matches 10 bases. The CDR3 consists of 16 residues. Trimming cost V 1 base and J 7 bases; bases outside gene matches: 7. CDR1 is SGHTA and CDR2 is FQGNSA in the germline V gene. CDR3 loop: CASSLVRLAGANEQFF. CDR3 DNA: TGTGCCAGCAGCTTAGTCAGGCTAGCGGGGGCAAATGAGCAGTTCTTC.

As concerns this clonotype: This may arise from a read error, as a much more abundant clone is one base away. This chain connects TRBV14 to TRBJ1-2; D perhaps matches TRBD1 (5 bases). This CDR3 has 14 residues. Between the trimmed V and J ends, which lost 4 bases and 8 bases, there was a span of 17 bases. Per the germline V gene, CDR1 is SGHDN and CDR2 is FVKESK. CDR3 sequence (DNA): TGTGCCAGCAGCCGCCGGGGGTGCCTAGAGGGCTACACCTTC. Translated: CASSRRGCLEGYTF.

This clonotype has at least ten counts. The V call is TRBV7-9, the J call TRBJ2-1; 7 positions match TRBD2. The germline V gene encodes CDR1 SEHNR and CDR2 FQNEAQ (reference sequence). The CDR3 is 15 amino acids. Trimming cost V 6 bases and J 3 bases; bases outside gene matches: 8. CDR3 loop: CASRYSGVYYNEQFF. CDR3 nucleotides: TGTGCCAGCAGGTACAGCGGGGTTTACTACAATGAGCAGTTCTTC.

Relative to its sample, this clonotype is medium-sized. V gene TRBV28 combines with J gene TRBJ2-7, with 8 bases identical to TRBD2. This CDR3 has 14 amino acids. The ends lost 6 bases at V and 0 bases at J; junction bases unmatched: 4. Germline CDR1 and CDR2: MDHEN and SYDVKM. This chain's CDR3 is CASRPGTSSYEQYF. CDR3 nucleotides: TGTGCCAGCAGACCCGGGACTAGCTCCTACGAGCAGTACTTC.

This clonotype was recorded many times. The V and J genes are TRBV6-2 or TRBV6-3 and TRBJ2-7, with 7 bases identical to TRBD2. Germline V lookup: CDR1 MNHEY, CDR2 SVGEGT. CDR3 size: 16 residues. J lost 3 bases, V lost 2 bases, and 10 bases had no gene match. CDR3 coding DNA: TGTGCCAGCAGTTACCCCCCGGGGGGAATCGGCTACGAGCAGTACTTC. Residues: CASSYPPGGIGYEQYF.

In this sample, this clonotype turned up many times. The gene calls are TRBV12-3 or TRBV12-4 and TRBJ1-4; no reliable D call. V was clipped by 3 bases and J by 8 bases, with 4 bases between them. This CDR3 contains 11 residues. Here the CDR3 DNA reads TGTGCCAGCAGTTTTTACGAAAAACTGTTTTTT. Amino acids: CASSFYEKLFF.

This clonotype has ten or more counts. This chain connects TRBV9 to TRBJ2-6; D is ambiguous. Trimming took 1 base from V and 1 from J, leaving 6 bases between them. This CDR3 spans 15 amino acids. Germline lookup yields CDR1 SGDLS and CDR2 YYNGEE. The DNA of the CDR3 is TGTGCCAGCAGCGTACCCTCGTCTGGGGCCAACGTCCTGACTTTC. Protein sequence: CASSVPSSGANVLTF.

This clonotype has a count of ten or more. The gene calls are TRBV5-1 and TRBJ2-2; tentatively, D is TRBD1 or TRBD2 (5 bases each). Germline CDR1 SGHRS, CDR2 YFSETQ. This CDR3 is built from 14 residues. V was clipped by 7 bases and J by 1 base, with 11 bases between them. CDR3 sequence (DNA): TGCGCCAGCTCCGGGACGGGGAACACCGGGGAGCTGTTTTTT. This translates into CASSGTGNTGELFF. The variable domain in full, completed from reference TRBV5-1 and TRBJ2-2, reads KAGVTQTPRYLIKTRGQQVTLSCSPISGHRSVSWYQQTPGQGLQFLFEYFSETQRNKGNFPGRFSGRQFSNSRSEMNVSTLELGDSALYLCASSGTGNTGELFFGEGSRLTVL.

This clonotype was found many times. V is TRBV6-2 or TRBV6-3 and J is TRBJ2-1; 8 nucleotides align to TRBD1. The V gene's germline CDR1 is MNHEY and CDR2 SVGEGT. CDR3 size: 17 residues. J was trimmed by 7 bases and V by 2 bases; bases with no gene match: 13. In DNA, the CDR3 is TGTGCCAGCAGTTACCCCTCAGGGGGCAGGGGTGCTAATGAGCAGTTCTTC. It encodes CASSYPSGGRGANEQFF.

Ten or more counts support this clonotype. This chain uses TRBV20-1 with TRBJ2-3, with 10 nucleotides matching TRBD2. CDR3 size: 16 residues. Germline assignment: CDR1 DFQATT and CDR2 SNEGSKA (reference sequence). Trimming at V came to 0 bases and at J to 8 bases, leaving 11 bases not matched to a gene. The CDR3 DNA reads as TGCAGTGCTAGAGATCGGACTAGCGGCTTATCCCCTACGCAGTATTTT. Amino acid sequence: CSARDRTSGLSPTQYF.

This clonotype has ten or more counts. This sequence joins TRBV7-2 and TRBJ2-3; 8 bases match TRBD2. The germline CDR1 and CDR2 sequences are SGHTA and FQGNSA. CDR3 size: 15 residues. Losses at the gene ends were 2 bases for V and 4 bases for J; bases not matched to a gene: 5. The CDR3 sequence is CASSLQAGDADTQYF. The CDR3 DNA follows: TGTGCCAGCAGCTTACAAGCGGGGGATGCAGATACGCAGTATTTT.

This clonotype was counted many times. The V and J genes are TRBV20-1 and TRBJ1-1; D unclear. Germline-derived CDR1 and CDR2 are DFQATT and SNEGSKA (reference sequence). V was clipped by 0 bases and J by 1 base, with 6 bases between them. The CDR3 is 13 residues long. The CDR3 bases are TGCAGTGCTAGAGATGCTAAGAACACTGAAGCTTTCTTT. Amino acid sequence: CSARDAKNTEAFF.

This clonotype came up many times. The chain recombines TRBV28 with TRBJ1-5, with 8 bases fitting TRBD1. The CDR3 is 13 amino acids. The trim removed 5 bases at V and 5 bases at J, leaving 2 bases unmatched. Germline assignment: CDR1 MDHEN and CDR2 SYDVKM. The CDR3, as DNA: TGTGCCAGCAGTGACAGGGGATATCAGCCCCAGCATTTT. As protein: CASSDRGYQPQHF.

This clonotype was recorded at least ten times. The chain couples TRBV21-1 to TRBJ2-5; the listed D gene, TRBD1, was not tested against the DNA. TRBV21-1 is a documented pseudogene. The CDR3 consists of 16 residues. Here the CDR3 DNA reads TGTGCCAGCAGCAAAGAGGTGGGGGCGCTGAGAGAGACCCAGTACTTC. Translation gives CASSKEVGALRETQYF.

The V gene is TRBV7-3, the J gene TRBJ1-1, with a weak D call TRBD1 (6 bases). Germline loops: CDR1 SGHTA, CDR2 FQGTGA. The germline V and J ends were trimmed by 5 bases and 1 base, with 20 bases remaining between them. This CDR3 has 17 residues. In DNA form, the CDR3 reads TGTGCCAGCAGCCCGGCGGGGGGGCTCCTAGGGAACACTGAAGCTTTCTTT. Its translation: CASSPAGGLLGNTEAFF.

This clonotype has ten or more counts. The chain uses TRBV20-1 and TRBJ1-5; the match to TRBD1 covers 7 bases. The CDR3 consists of 14 residues. Germline CDR1 and CDR2: DFQATT and SNEGSKA (reference sequence). V trimming: 3 bases; J trimming: 4 bases; junction bases outside the gene matches: 6. The CDR3 reads CSARRDSSNQPQHF. As DNA, the CDR3 is TGCAGTGCTAGGAGGGACAGCTCTAATCAGCCCCAGCATTTT.

Ten or more counts support this clonotype. The chain uses TRBV5-1 and TRBJ2-1; 13 bases fit TRBD2. Germline CDR1 SGHRS, CDR2 YFSETQ. The CDR3 is 15 amino acids. J lost 6 bases, V lost 4 bases, and 4 bases had no gene match. The CDR3 spells CASSPRLAGGNEQFF. In nucleotides, the CDR3 is TGCGCCAGCAGCCCCCGACTAGCGGGGGGCAATGAGCAGTTCTTC.

This clonotype was seen repeatedly, ten times or more. The rearrangement uses TRBV5-1 and TRBJ2-5; 12 bases agree with TRBD2. Per the germline V gene, CDR1 is SGHRS and CDR2 is YFSETQ. CDR3 length: 15 residues. V lost 0 bases and J lost 5; bases outside the gene matches: 2. CDR3 residues: CASSLAGTSGETQYF. The CDR3 DNA sequence: TGCGCCAGCAGCTTGGCCGGGACTAGCGGGGAGACCCAGTACTTC.

This clonotype has a count of ten or more. The chain carries TRBV2 and TRBJ1-6; D ambiguous. The CDR3 runs 12 residues. Per the germline V gene, CDR1 is SNHLY and CDR2 is FYNNEI. Trimming removed 6 bases at V and 8 bases at J, with 8 bases between. The DNA for the CDR3 is TGTGCCAGCAGCGGTAACGATTCACCCCTCCACTTT. Amino acids: CASSGNDSPLHF. Filled out from reference TRBV2 and TRBJ1-6, the complete variable domain reads EPEVTQTPSHQVTQMGQEVILRCVPISNHLYFYWYRQILGQKVEFLVSFYNNEISEKSEIFDDQFSVERPDGSNFTLKIRSTKLEDSAMYFCASSGNDSPLHFGNGTRLTVT.

The sample holds many counts of this clonotype. The chain has TRBV5-1 and TRBJ1-1; D gene uncertain. This CDR3 has 13 residues. V shed 4 bases and J shed 1 base, with 8 bases lying between them. The germline V gene encodes CDR1 SGHRS and CDR2 YFSETQ. The CDR3: CASSPDGNTEAFF. In nucleotides, the CDR3 is TGCGCCAGCAGCCCGGACGGGAACACTGAAGCTTTCTTT.

Many counts were recorded for this clonotype. The V call is TRBV29-1, the J call TRBJ2-3, with no clear D. In germline, CDR1 is SQVTM, CDR2 ANQGSEA. Trimming took 3 bases from V and 3 from J, leaving 7 bases between them. The CDR3 loop spans 12 amino acids. The CDR3 DNA sequence: TGCAGCGTTGACGGGCTAACAGATACGCAGTATTTT. It codes for CSVDGLTDTQYF.

In the case of this clonotype: A much larger clonotype is one base distant, so this may be a read error. The CDR3 ends on some other residue instead of the conserved phenylalanine or tryptophan, so this is likely a read error. V and J are TRBV7-2 and TRBJ2-1; weak D call: TRBD2 (6 bases). V lost 4 bases, J lost 0 bases, and 10 bases lay in between. There are 15 residues in the CDR3. Germline CDR1 reads SGHTA; CDR2 reads FQGNSA. The CDR3 coding sequence is TGTGCCAGCAGCTCATGGGACTTCTCCTACAATGAGCAGTTCTTA. Its translation is CASSSWDFSYNEQFL.

This clonotype was observed many times. This chain joins TRBV28 and TRBJ1-4; D possibly corresponds to TRBD1 (6 bases). Germline CDR1 and CDR2: MDHEN and SYDVKM. V lost 6 bases to trimming and J lost 5 bases, with 16 bases between them. The CDR3 contains 15 residues. This chain's CDR3 is CASRPPGGGNEKLFF. The CDR3 DNA is TGTGCCAGCAGACCCCCCGGAGGGGGGAATGAAAAACTGTTTTTT.

Many counts were recorded for this clonotype. The genes are TRBV5-6 and TRBJ2-3; 9 bases fit TRBD1. V lost 0 bases and J lost 6; bases outside the gene matches: 2. The V gene's germline CDR1 is SGHDT and CDR2 YYEEEE. CDR3 length: 14 amino acids. The CDR3 DNA reads as TGTGCCAGCAGCTTGGACAGGGGGCCGGATACGCAGTATTTT. Its translation is CASSLDRGPDTQYF.

In its sample, this clonotype was seen many times. V and J are TRBV5-1 and TRBJ2-3; D is perhaps TRBD2 (6 bases). This CDR3 has 15 residues. Trimming took 2 bases from V and 3 from J, leaving 13 bases between them. CDR1 SGHRS and CDR2 YFSETQ come from the germline V gene. CDR3 DNA: TGCGCCAGCAGCTTTCGATCAGGAGGGACAGATACGCAGTATTTT. Its protein is CASSFRSGGTDTQYF. The full variable domain, its missing parts supplied by reference TRBV5-1 and TRBJ2-3, is KAGVTQTPRYLIKTRGQQVTLSCSPISGHRSVSWYQQTPGQGLQFLFEYFSETQRNKGNFPGRFSGRQFSNSRSEMNVSTLELGDSALYLCASSFRSGGTDTQYFGPGTRLTVL.

This clonotype has ten or more counts. This CDR3 is CSARTSKNIQYF. CDR3 nucleotide sequence: TGCAGCGCACGTACCAGTAAAAACATTCAGTACTTC. V gene TRBV29-1 combines with J gene TRBJ2-4; D call uncertain. Trimming left V 7 bases short and J 4 bases short, with 11 bases between. From germline, CDR1 is SQVTM and CDR2 ANQGSEA. This CDR3 is built from 12 residues. The whole variable domain, filled in from reference TRBV29-1 and TRBJ2-4, reads SAVISQKPSRDICQRGTSLTIQCQVDSQVTMMFWYRQQPGQSLTLIATANQGSEATYESGFVIDKFPISRPNLTFSTLTVSNMSPEDSSIYLCSARTSKNIQYFGAGTRLSVL.